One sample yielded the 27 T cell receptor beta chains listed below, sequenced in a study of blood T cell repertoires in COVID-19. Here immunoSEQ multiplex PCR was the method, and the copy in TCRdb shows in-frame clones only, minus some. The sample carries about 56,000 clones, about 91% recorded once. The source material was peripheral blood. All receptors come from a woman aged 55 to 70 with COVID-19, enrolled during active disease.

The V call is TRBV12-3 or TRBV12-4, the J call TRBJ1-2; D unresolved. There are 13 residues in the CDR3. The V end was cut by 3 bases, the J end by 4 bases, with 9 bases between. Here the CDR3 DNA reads TGTGCCAGCAGTTTTTCAGGTTTCTATGGCTACACCTTC. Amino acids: CASSFSGFYGYTF.

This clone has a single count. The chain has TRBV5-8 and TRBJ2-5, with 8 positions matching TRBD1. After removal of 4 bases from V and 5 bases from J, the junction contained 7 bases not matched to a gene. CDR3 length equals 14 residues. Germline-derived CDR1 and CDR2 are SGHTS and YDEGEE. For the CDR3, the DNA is TGTGCCAGCAGCACGCGGACAGGGCGGGAGACCCAGTACTTC. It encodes CASSTRTGRETQYF.

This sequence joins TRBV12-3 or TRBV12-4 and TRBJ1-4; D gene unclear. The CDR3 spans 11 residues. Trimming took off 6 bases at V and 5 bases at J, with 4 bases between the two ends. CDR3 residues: CASSLNEKLFF. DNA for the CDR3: TGTGCCAGCAGCCTGAATGAAAAACTGTTTTTT.

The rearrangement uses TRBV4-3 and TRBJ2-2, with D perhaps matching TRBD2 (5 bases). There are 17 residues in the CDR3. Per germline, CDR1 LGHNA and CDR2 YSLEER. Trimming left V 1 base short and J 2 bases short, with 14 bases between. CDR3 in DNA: TGCGCCAGCAGCCAAGGGGGAGACACCGTCAACACCGGGGAGCTGTTTTTT. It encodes CASSQGGDTVNTGELFF.

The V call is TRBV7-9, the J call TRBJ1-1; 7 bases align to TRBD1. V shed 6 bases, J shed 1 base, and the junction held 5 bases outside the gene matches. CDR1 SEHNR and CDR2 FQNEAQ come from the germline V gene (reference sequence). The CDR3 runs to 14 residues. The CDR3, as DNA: TGTGCCAGCAGACGAGGGACAGCGAACACTGAAGCTTTCTTT. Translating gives CASRRGTANTEAFF.

CDR3 loop: CASSLKGPVSPLHF. CDR3 bases: TGTGCCAGCAGTTTAAAGGGGCCTGTTTCACCCCTCCACTTT. The chain uses TRBV27 and TRBJ1-6; TRBD1 might be the D (5 bases). V lost 2 bases and J lost 9, with 11 bases in between. The CDR3 loop spans 14 amino acids. Germline V lookup: CDR1 MNHEY, CDR2 SMNVEV (reference sequence).

In DNA form, the CDR3 reads TGTGCCAGCAGCGCTAGAGACAGGTCCAATGAGCAGTTCTTC. Its protein product is CASSARDRSNEQFF. The J gene is TRBJ2-1, the V gene TRBV13; maybe TRBD1 (6 bases). Germline V gene data show CDR1 as PRHDT and CDR2 as FYEKMQ (reference sequence). The V gene lost 5 bases and the J gene lost 6 bases, with 14 bases spanning the gap. CDR3 length: 14 residues. The whole variable domain, filled in from reference TRBV13 and TRBJ2-1, reads AAGVIQSPRHLIKEKRETATLKCYPIPRHDTVYWYQQGPGQDPQFLISFYEKMQSDKGSIPDRFSAQQFSDYHSELNMSSLELGDSALYFCASSARDRSNEQFFGPGTRLTVL.

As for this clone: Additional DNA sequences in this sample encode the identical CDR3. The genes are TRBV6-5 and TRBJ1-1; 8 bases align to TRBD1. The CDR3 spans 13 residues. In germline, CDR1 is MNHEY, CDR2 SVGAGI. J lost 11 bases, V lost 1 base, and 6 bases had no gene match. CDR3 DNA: TGTGCCAGCAGTTACTGGACAGGGAGTGAGGCTTTCTTT. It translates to CASSYWTGSEAFF.

This CDR3 reads CASRGTGSYGYTF. CDR3 in DNA: TGTGCCAGCAGGGGGACAGGGTCGTATGGCTACACCTTC. The chain couples TRBV28 to TRBJ1-2; 9 nucleotides agree with TRBD1. Germline trimming cut 6 bases from V and 5 bases from J; bases unmatched to any gene: 4. The CDR3 length is 13 residues. Germline V gives CDR1 MDHEN, CDR2 SYDVKM.

The CDR3 sequence: CSVRQGANEKLFF. The CDR3 DNA reads as TGCAGCGTTCGACAGGGGGCTAATGAAAAACTGTTTTTT. The J gene is TRBJ1-4, the V gene TRBV29-1; TRBD1 matches 9 bases. The CDR3 contains 13 residues. The trim removed 5 bases at V and 3 bases at J, leaving 1 base unmatched. Germline V CDR1 and CDR2: SQVTM, ANQGSEA.

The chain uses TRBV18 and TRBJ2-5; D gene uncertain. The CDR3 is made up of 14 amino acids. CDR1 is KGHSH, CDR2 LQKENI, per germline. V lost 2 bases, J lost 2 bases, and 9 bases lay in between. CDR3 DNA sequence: TGTGCCAGCTCACCAAACGGGTTACAAGAGACCCAGTACTTC. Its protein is CASSPNGLQETQYF.

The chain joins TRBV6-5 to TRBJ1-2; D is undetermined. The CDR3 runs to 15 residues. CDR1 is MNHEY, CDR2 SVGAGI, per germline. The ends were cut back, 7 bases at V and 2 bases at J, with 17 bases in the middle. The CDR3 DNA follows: TGTGCCAGCATCCCCTTTCTTGGTCGGAACTATGGCTACACCTTC. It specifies CASIPFLGRNYGYTF.

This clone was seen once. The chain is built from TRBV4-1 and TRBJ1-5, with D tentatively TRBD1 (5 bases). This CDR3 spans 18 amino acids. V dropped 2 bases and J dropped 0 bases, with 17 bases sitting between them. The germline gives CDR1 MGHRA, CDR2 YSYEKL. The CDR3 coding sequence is TGCGCCAGCAGCCAACTACCTCCAGGGATTTATAGCAATCAGCCCCAGCATTTT. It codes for CASSQLPPGIYSNQPQHF.

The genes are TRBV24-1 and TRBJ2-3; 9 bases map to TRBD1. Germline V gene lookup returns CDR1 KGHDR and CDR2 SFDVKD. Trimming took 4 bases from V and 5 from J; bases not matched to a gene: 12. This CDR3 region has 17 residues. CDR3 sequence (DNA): TGTGCCACCAGTGACCAGAGACAGGGGGGCTTGTTAGATACGCAGTATTTT. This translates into CATSDQRQGGLLDTQYF.

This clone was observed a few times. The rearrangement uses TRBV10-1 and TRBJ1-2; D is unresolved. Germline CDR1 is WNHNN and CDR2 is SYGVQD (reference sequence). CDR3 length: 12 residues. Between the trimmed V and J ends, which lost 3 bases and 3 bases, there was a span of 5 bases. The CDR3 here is CASSDSDYGYTF. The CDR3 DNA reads TGCGCCAGCAGTGATTCGGACTATGGCTACACCTTC.

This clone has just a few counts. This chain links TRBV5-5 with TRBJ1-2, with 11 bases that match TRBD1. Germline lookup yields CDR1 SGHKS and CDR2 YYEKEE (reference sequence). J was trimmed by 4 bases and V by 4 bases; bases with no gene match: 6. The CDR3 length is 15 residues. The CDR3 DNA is TGTGCCAGCAGCCGGGACAGGGGGTTGGGCTATGGCTACACCTTC. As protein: CASSRDRGLGYGYTF.

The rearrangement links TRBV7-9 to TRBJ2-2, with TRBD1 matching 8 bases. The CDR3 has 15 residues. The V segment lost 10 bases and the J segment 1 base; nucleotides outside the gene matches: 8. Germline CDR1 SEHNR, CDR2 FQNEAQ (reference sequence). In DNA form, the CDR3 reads TGTGCCATCGGTGGACAGGGCCGGAACACCGGGGAGCTGTTTTTT. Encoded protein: CAIGGQGRNTGELFF.

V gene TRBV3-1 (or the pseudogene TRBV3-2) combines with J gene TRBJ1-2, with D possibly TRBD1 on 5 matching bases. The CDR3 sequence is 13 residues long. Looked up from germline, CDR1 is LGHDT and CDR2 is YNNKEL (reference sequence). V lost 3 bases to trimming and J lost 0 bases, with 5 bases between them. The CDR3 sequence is CASSQDTNYGYTF. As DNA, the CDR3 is TGTGCCAGCAGCCAGGACACTAACTATGGCTACACCTTC.

The CDR3 DNA reads as TGTGCCAGCAGCCAAACAGGAAAGTCACCCCTCCACTTT. Translated, it gives CASSQTGKSPLHF. The chain is built from TRBV3-1 (or the pseudogene TRBV3-2) and TRBJ1-6, with D tentatively TRBD1 (5 bases). CDR1 and CDR2 (germline): LGHDT, YNNKEL (reference sequence). V lost 2 bases and J 10 bases, leaving 9 bases between the germline ends. The CDR3 loop spans 13 amino acids.

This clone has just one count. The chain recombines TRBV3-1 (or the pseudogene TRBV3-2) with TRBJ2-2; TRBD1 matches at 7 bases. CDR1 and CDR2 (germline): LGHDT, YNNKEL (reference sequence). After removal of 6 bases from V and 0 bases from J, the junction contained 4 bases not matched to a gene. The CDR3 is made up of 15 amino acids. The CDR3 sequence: CASRNGQANTGELFF. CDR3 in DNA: TGTGCCAGCAGAAACGGACAGGCGAACACCGGGGAGCTGTTTTTT.

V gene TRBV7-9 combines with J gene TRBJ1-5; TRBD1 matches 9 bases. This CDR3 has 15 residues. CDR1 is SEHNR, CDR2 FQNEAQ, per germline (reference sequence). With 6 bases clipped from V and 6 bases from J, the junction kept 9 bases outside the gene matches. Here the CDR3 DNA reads TGTGCCAGCAGTTCCGGGACAGGGCACAGTCAGCCCCAGCATTTT. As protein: CASSSGTGHSQPQHF.

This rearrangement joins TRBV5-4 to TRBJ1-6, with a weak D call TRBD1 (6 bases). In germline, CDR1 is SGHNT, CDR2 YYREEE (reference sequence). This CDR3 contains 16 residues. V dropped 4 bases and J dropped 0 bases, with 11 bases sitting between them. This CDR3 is CASSPDRSSYNSPLHF. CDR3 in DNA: TGTGCCAGCAGCCCCGACAGGAGCTCCTATAATTCACCCCTCCACTTT.

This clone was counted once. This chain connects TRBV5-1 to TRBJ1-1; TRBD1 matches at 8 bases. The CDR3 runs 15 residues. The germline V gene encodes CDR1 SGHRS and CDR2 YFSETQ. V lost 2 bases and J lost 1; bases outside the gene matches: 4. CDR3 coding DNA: TGCGCCAGCAGCTTTGGGCAGGGGGCGAACACTGAAGCTTTCTTT. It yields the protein CASSFGQGANTEAFF.

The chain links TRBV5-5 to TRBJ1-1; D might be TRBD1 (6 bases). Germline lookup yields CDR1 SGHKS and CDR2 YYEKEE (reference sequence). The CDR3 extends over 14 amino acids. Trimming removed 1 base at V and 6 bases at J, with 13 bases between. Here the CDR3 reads CASSLPTGIAEAFF. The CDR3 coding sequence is TGTGCCAGCAGCTTGCCTACAGGGATCGCTGAAGCTTTCTTT.

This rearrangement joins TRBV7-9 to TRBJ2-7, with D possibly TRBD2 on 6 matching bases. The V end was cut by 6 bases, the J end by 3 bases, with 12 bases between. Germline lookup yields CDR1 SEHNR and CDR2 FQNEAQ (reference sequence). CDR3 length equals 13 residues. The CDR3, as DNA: TGTGCCAGCAGGGTAGCGGACAACTACGAGCAGTACTTC. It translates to CASRVADNYEQYF.

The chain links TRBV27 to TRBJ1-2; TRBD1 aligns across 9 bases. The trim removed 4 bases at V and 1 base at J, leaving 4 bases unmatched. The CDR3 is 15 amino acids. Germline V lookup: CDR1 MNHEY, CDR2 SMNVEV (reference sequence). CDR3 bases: TGTGCCAGCAGTTCGGGACAGGGTCGTAACTATGGCTACACCTTC. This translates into CASSSGQGRNYGYTF.

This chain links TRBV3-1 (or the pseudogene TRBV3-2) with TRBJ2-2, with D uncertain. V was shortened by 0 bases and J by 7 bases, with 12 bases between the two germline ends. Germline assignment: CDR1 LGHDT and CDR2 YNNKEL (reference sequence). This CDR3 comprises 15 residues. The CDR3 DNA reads TGTGCCAGCAGCCAAGAAGCGTATGGCCTCGGGGAGCTGTTTTTT. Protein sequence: CASSQEAYGLGELFF.